Below are 21 T cell receptor beta chains sequenced from a single sample in a study of blood T cell repertoires in COVID-19. Sequenced by immunoSEQ multiplex PCR; TCRdb stores in-frame clones only, minus some. This sample has 200,000 to 300,000 clones; 70% to 90% occur once, and the top ten carry over 2%. Sequencing was carried out using peripheral blood. The receptors derive from a woman aged 50 to 65 with acute or convalescent COVID-19.

The chain employs TRBV24-1 and TRBJ2-2; 11 nucleotides align to TRBD1. With V trimmed by 0 bases and J by 6 bases, 8 bases remained unmatched. The germline CDR1 and CDR2 sequences are KGHDR and SFDVKD. The CDR3 is 18 amino acids. The CDR3 DNA follows: TGTGCCACCAGTGATTTGAGTCGGACAGGGGGCAGGGCCGGGGAGCTGTTTTTT. As protein: CATSDLSRTGGRAGELFF.

The chain uses TRBV7-2 and TRBJ2-5; D gene unclear. The CDR3 consists of 15 residues. Germline assignment: CDR1 SGHTA and CDR2 FQGNSA. The ends were cut back, 0 bases at V and 6 bases at J, with 14 bases in the middle. CDR3 bases: TGTGCCAGCAGCTTAGCGGCTCTTGCCGCCCAGACCCAGTACTTC. It codes for CASSLAALAAQTQYF.

The chain employs TRBV29-1 and TRBJ1-1, with D perhaps TRBD1 (6 bases). Germline loops: CDR1 SQVTM, CDR2 ANQGSEA. The CDR3 has 14 amino acids. The ends were cut back, 1 base at V and 5 bases at J, with 14 bases in the middle. The CDR3 here is CSVEVGRGRTEAFF. DNA for the CDR3: TGCAGCGTTGAAGTGGGCAGGGGCCGGACTGAAGCTTTCTTT.

This clone was recorded a few times. The CDR3 protein is CASSPTGQREQYF. The CDR3 bases are TGTGCCAGCTCACCGACGGGACAGCGCGAGCAGTACTTC. The V gene is TRBV18, the J gene TRBJ2-7; 7 nucleotides match TRBD1. V lost 3 bases and J lost 6; bases outside the gene matches: 5. Germline lookup yields CDR1 KGHSH and CDR2 LQKENI. There are 13 residues in the CDR3.

This clone was seen more than once but under ten times. The rearrangement uses TRBV9 and TRBJ1-4, with a tentative D call TRBD1 (5 bases). The CDR3 runs 15 residues. Germline V lookup: CDR1 SGDLS, CDR2 YYNGEE. Trimming took off 3 bases at V and 3 bases at J, with 12 bases between the two ends. The CDR3 DNA sequence: TGTGCCAGCAGCGCATCAGGGTTGGCTAATGAAAAACTGTTTTTT. Its translation: CASSASGLANEKLFF.

This clone occurred once. The gene calls are TRBV30 and TRBJ1-2; D gene ambiguous. The CDR3 is 11 amino acids. Germline V lookup: CDR1 GTSNPN, CDR2 SVGIG (reference sequence). The V end was cut by 6 bases, the J end by 6 bases, with 11 bases between. CDR3: CACQTGDGYTF. The CDR3 DNA is TGTGCCTGCCAAACCGGGGATGGCTACACCTTC.

The chain is built from TRBV18 and TRBJ1-1; TRBD1 matches at 8 bases. This CDR3 is built from 15 residues. Unmatched junction bases numbered 11, after V lost 2 bases and J lost 9 bases. The germline CDR1 and CDR2 sequences are KGHSH and LQKENI. CDR3 protein: CASSPGQGGGLKAFF. In nucleotides, the CDR3 is TGTGCCAGCTCACCAGGACAGGGAGGGGGCCTGAAAGCTTTCTTT.

Notes on this clone: The same CDR3 can be traced to other DNA sequences in this sample. The chain has TRBV9 and TRBJ1-3, with 8 bases that match TRBD1. The CDR3 is 15 amino acids. Germline V gene sequence: CDR1 SGDLS, CDR2 YYNGEE. V lost 1 base to trimming and J lost 2 bases; unmatched junction nucleotides: 2. As DNA, the CDR3 is TGTGCCAGCAGCGTACTACAGGGGGCTGGAAACACCATATATTTT. Translation: CASSVLQGAGNTIYF.

The chain has TRBV28 and TRBJ2-7; perhaps TRBD2 as D (6 bases). This CDR3 spans 14 amino acids. Germline lookup yields CDR1 MDHEN and CDR2 SYDVKM. V lost 6 bases to trimming and J lost 2 bases, with 14 bases between them. The CDR3 DNA is TGTGCCAGCAGGGGAAGGAGGGTCCCCTACGAGCAGTACTTC. Its translation: CASRGRRVPYEQYF.

The rearrangement links TRBV28 to TRBJ2-5, with TRBD1 matching over 8 bases. Germline V CDR1 and CDR2: MDHEN, SYDVKM. With 4 bases clipped from V and 2 bases from J, the junction kept 6 bases outside the gene matches. There are 15 residues in the CDR3. The CDR3 DNA reads TGTGCCAGCAGTTCAAGGACAGGGTCACAAGAGACCCAGTACTTC. Protein sequence: CASSSRTGSQETQYF.

This clone turned up a few times. V and J are TRBV5-4 and TRBJ2-3; unclear D gene. The V gene lost 3 bases and the J gene lost 2 bases, with 4 bases spanning the gap. This CDR3 is built from 12 residues. The germline V gene encodes CDR1 SGHNT and CDR2 YYREEE (reference sequence). The CDR3 loop is CASSYYTDTQYF. The DNA for the CDR3 is TGTGCCAGCAGCTATTACACAGATACGCAGTATTTT.

This clone was recorded only once. V and J are TRBV27 and TRBJ1-6; 7 bases agree with TRBD1. V shed 4 bases and J 0 bases; nucleotides not matched to a gene: 15. The length of the CDR3 is 20 residues. The germline gives CDR1 MNHEY, CDR2 SMNVEV (reference sequence). CDR3 amino acids: CASSSLRGRGLISYNSPLHF. CDR3 nucleotides: TGTGCCAGCAGTTCCCTCAGGGGTAGGGGGCTAATCTCCTATAATTCACCCCTCCACTTT.

CDR3 region: CASRMDRGQARQYF. The CDR3 nucleotides are TGTGCCAGCAGAATGGACAGGGGGCAAGCAAGGCAGTACTTC. The chain is built from TRBV6-5 and TRBJ2-7, with TRBD1 matching 11 bases. The CDR3 loop spans 14 amino acids. The V and J ends lost 6 bases and 9 bases, in that order; junction bases with no gene match: 10. Germline V CDR1 and CDR2: MNHEY, SVGAGI.

DNA for the CDR3: TGTGCCAGCAGCCGGAGCGGACTAGCGGGGAATGAGCAGTTCTTC. Residues: CASSRSGLAGNEQFF. The rearrangement joins TRBV7-2 to TRBJ2-1, with 12 bases fitting TRBD2. The junction had 6 bases not matched to a gene; V was cut back by 5 bases and J by 7 bases. There are 15 residues in the CDR3. Germline V CDR1 and CDR2: SGHTA, FQGNSA.

This clone was recorded a few times. The germline gene is not matched at one end of the junction; a read error may be the cause. This sequence joins TRBV5-1 and TRBJ2-7, with 8 bases identical to TRBD1. Germline loops: CDR1 SGHRS, CDR2 YFSETQ. The CDR3 spans 14 residues. In DNA, the CDR3 is TGCGCAGACGGACAGGGCCGGCCTTCCTGCGAGCAGTACTTC. It is translated as CADGQGRPSCEQYF.

The chain links TRBV18 to TRBJ1-5, with 9 bases fitting TRBD1. Germline-derived CDR1 and CDR2 are KGHSH and LQKENI. The CDR3 sequence is 18 residues long. Trimming took 1 base from V and 7 from J; bases not matched to a gene: 14. CDR3 bases: TGTGCCAGCTCACCACTCCACTTGACAGGGGGGACGGGCCAGCCCCAGCATTTT. This gives the protein CASSPLHLTGGTGQPQHF. The full variable domain, completed using reference TRBV18 and TRBJ1-5, is NAGVMQNPRHLVRRRGQEARLRCSPMKGHSHVYWYRQLPEEGLKFMVYLQKENIIDESGMPKERFSAEFPKEGPSILRIQQVVRGDSAAYFCASSPLHLTGGTGQPQHFGDGTRLSIL.

The rearrangement joins TRBV5-1 to TRBJ1-4; 10 bases fit TRBD1. The V segment lost 4 bases and the J segment 0 bases; nucleotides outside the gene matches: 3. The CDR3 is 16 residues long. Germline values: CDR1 SGHRS, CDR2 YFSETQ. The CDR3 protein is CASSHGQGATNEKLFF. CDR3 bases: TGCGCCAGCAGCCACGGACAGGGGGCAACTAATGAAAAACTGTTTTTT.

This rearrangement joins TRBV27 to TRBJ2-7; 10 nucleotides line up with TRBD1. J lost 2 bases, V lost 8 bases, and 6 bases had no gene match. Germline CDR1 and CDR2: MNHEY and SMNVEV (reference sequence). This CDR3 comprises 14 residues. This CDR3 is CASAWGTGAYEQYF. DNA of the CDR3: TGTGCCAGCGCTTGGGGGACAGGGGCCTACGAGCAGTACTTC.

This chain uses TRBV30 with TRBJ1-5; the D gene is possibly TRBD1 (5 bases). The V end was cut by 4 bases, the J end by 5 bases, with 12 bases between. CDR3 length equals 13 residues. In germline, CDR1 is GTSNPN, CDR2 SVGIG (reference sequence). CDR3 coding DNA: TGTGCCTGGACCTGGGGGGAAGATCAGCCCCAGCATTTT. This gives the protein CAWTWGEDQPQHF.

V is TRBV28 and J is TRBJ1-4; 7 bases match TRBD1. This CDR3 is 15 amino acids long. Trimming at V came to 5 bases and at J to 5 bases, leaving 8 bases not matched to a gene. Per the germline V gene, CDR1 is MDHEN and CDR2 is SYDVKM. DNA of the CDR3: TGTGCCAGCAGTCCGGGTGGGACAGAGAATGAAAAACTGTTTTTT. Translating gives CASSPGGTENEKLFF.

The chain joins TRBV28 to TRBJ2-2; D unclear. Germline values: CDR1 MDHEN, CDR2 SYDVKM. The CDR3 totals 15 residues. Trimming pared 5 bases from V and 6 bases from J, leaving 16 bases between. The CDR3 sequence: CASSVLDGSAGELFF. CDR3 DNA: TGTGCCAGCAGTGTACTTGATGGTTCCGCCGGGGAGCTGTTTTTT.